Presented here are 9 T cell receptor beta chains from one specimen sequenced in a study of cytomegalovirus exposure and HLA in healthy donors. The PCR made use of 60 Vbeta and 13 Jbeta primers. Measured with immunoSEQ multiplex PCR; TCRdb has only the in-frame clones, and not every one. Here the sample spans 95,000 to 100,000 clones, under 80% being singletons. Sequenced material: PBMCs. These receptors were collected from a man aged 35 to 55 in good health and CMV-seronegative.

This clone was recorded a few times. The V gene is TRBV5-6, the J gene TRBJ1-2; 9 bases match TRBD1. The germline V gene has CDR1 SGHDT and CDR2 YYEEEE. After removal of 4 bases from V and 7 bases from J, the junction contained 8 bases not matched to a gene. CDR3 length equals 14 residues. The CDR3 reads CASSGGTGRGGYTF. CDR3 DNA: TGTGCCAGCAGCGGCGGGACAGGGCGCGGTGGCTACACCTTC.

The J gene is TRBJ2-5, the V gene TRBV14; D is undetermined. The V and J ends lost 1 base and 4 bases respectively, with 7 bases between them. The germline V gene encodes CDR1 SGHDN and CDR2 FVKESK. The CDR3 is made up of 13 amino acids. The CDR3 protein is CASSQVHPETQYF. Here the CDR3 DNA reads TGTGCCAGCAGCCAAGTTCATCCAGAGACCCAGTACTTC. Combining the CDR3 with reference TRBV14 and TRBJ2-5 gives the whole variable domain EAGVTQFPSHSVIEKGQTVTLRCDPISGHDNLYWYRRVMGKEIKFLLHFVKESKQDESGMPNNRFLAERTGGTYSTLKVQPAELEDSGVYFCASSQVHPETQYFGPGTRLLVL.

The chain couples TRBV7-2 to TRBJ2-5, with no clear D. CDR1 and CDR2 (germline): SGHTA, FQGNSA. This CDR3 is 11 amino acids long. The V end lost 8 bases, the J end lost 4 bases, and 8 bases lay between the germline ends. CDR3 sequence (DNA): TGTGCCAGCCGGCCGGGAGAGACCCAGTACTTC. Translated: CASRPGETQYF.

This clone was seen a handful of times. The gene calls are TRBV7-6 and TRBJ2-7; 7 bases line up with TRBD1. Germline trimming cut 1 base from V and 2 bases from J; bases unmatched to any gene: 2. The CDR3 runs to 14 residues. CDR1 SGHVS and CDR2 FNYEAQ come from the germline V gene. The CDR3 DNA sequence: TGTGCCAGCAGCTTAGAGGGGGCTACCTACGAGCAGTACTTC. This sequence encodes CASSLEGATYEQYF. Using reference TRBV7-6 and TRBJ2-7 for the parts outside the CDR3, the full variable domain is GAGVSQSPRYKVTKRGQDVALRCDPISGHVSLYWYRQALGQGPEFLTYFNYEAQQDKSGLPNDRFSAERPEGSISTLTIQRTEQRDSAMYRCASSLEGATYEQYFGPGTRLTVT.

The chain links TRBV19 to TRBJ2-7; weak D call: TRBD1 (5 bases). V shed 3 bases and J shed 4 bases, with 10 bases lying between them. The germline V gene encodes CDR1 LNHDA and CDR2 SQIVND (reference sequence). This CDR3 region has 13 residues. The CDR3 reads CASSMGQRYEQYF. In nucleotides, the CDR3 is TGTGCCAGTAGTATGGGGCAGAGATACGAGCAGTACTTC.

The DNA of the CDR3 is TGTGCCAGCAGCCACCCCCCGCCGAGGCAAGAGACCCAGTACTTC. It is translated as CASSHPPPRQETQYF. The rearrangement links TRBV7-9 to TRBJ2-5; unclear D gene. The CDR3 spans 15 residues. V was shortened by 5 bases and J by 2 bases, with 15 bases between the two germline ends. Germline loops: CDR1 SEHNR, CDR2 FQNEAQ (reference sequence).

V is TRBV4-3 and J is TRBJ2-3; 10 bases match TRBD2. The V gene end was trimmed by 1 base and the J gene end by 7 bases; junction bases not matched to a gene: 8. In germline, CDR1 is LGHNA, CDR2 YSLEER. The CDR3 totals 16 residues. Here the CDR3 reads CASSQGGAGGYNTQYF. The CDR3 DNA reads TGCGCCAGCAGCCAAGGGGGAGCGGGGGGGTATAATACGCAGTATTTT.

This clone was seen more than once but under ten times. This chain links TRBV7-2 with TRBJ2-7, with a weak D call TRBD2 (7 bases). The V gene lost 5 bases and the J gene lost 3 bases, with 20 bases spanning the gap. The CDR3 spans 16 residues. CDR1 and CDR2 from the germline V gene are SGHTA and FQGNSA. In DNA, the CDR3 is TGTGCCAGCAGCCCGAGTAGGGGGGGCGGGCTCTACGAGCAGTACTTC. Amino acid sequence: CASSPSRGGGLYEQYF.

This sequence joins TRBV7-9 and TRBJ1-3, with 7 bases that match TRBD1. The germline gives CDR1 SEHNR, CDR2 FQNEAQ (reference sequence). Germline trimming cut 2 bases from V and 5 bases from J; bases unmatched to any gene: 12. CDR3 length equals 17 residues. The CDR3 nucleotides are TGTGCCAGCAGCTTACAGGACAGGTCCGAAAGTCGAAACACCATATATTTT. It translates to CASSLQDRSESRNTIYF.